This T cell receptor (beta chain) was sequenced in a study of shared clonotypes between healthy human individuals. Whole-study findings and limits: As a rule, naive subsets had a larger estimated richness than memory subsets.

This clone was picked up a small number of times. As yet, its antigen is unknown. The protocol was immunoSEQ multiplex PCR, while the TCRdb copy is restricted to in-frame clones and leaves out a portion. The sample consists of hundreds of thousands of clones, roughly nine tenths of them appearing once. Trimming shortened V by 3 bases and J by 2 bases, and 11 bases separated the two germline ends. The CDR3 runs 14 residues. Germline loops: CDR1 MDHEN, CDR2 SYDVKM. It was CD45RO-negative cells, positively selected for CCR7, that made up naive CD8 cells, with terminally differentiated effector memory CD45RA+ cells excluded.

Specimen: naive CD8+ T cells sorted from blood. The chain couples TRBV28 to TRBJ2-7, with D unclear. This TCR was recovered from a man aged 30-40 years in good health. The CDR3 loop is CASSFGSMAYEQYF. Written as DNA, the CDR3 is TGTGCCAGCAGTTTTGGGTCGATGGCCTACGAGCAGTACTTC.